These 8 T cell receptor beta chains were sequenced from one sample in a study of blood T cell repertoires in COVID-19. Produced via immunoSEQ multiplex PCR; TCRdb's table is partial and in-frame only. The sample has about 200,000 clones, 85% seen once. Sequenced input: peripheral blood. These receptors came from a woman in her 70s with COVID-19, enrolled during active disease.

CDR3 protein: CASRAGTPNTGELFF. The CDR3 DNA is TGTGCCAGCAGGGCCGGGACTCCCAACACCGGGGAGCTGTTTTTT. V is TRBV5-4 and J is TRBJ2-2, with D maybe TRBD2 (6 bases). Germline assignment: CDR1 SGHNT and CDR2 YYREEE (reference sequence). Trimming stripped 5 bases from V and 2 bases from J, with 13 bases between. The CDR3 totals 15 residues.

This chain connects TRBV19 to TRBJ1-2, with D tentatively TRBD1 (5 bases). Germline V gene lookup returns CDR1 LNHDA and CDR2 SQIVND (reference sequence). The CDR3 runs to 14 residues. Trimming took off 6 bases at V and 2 bases at J, with 13 bases between the two ends. CDR3 nucleotide sequence: TGTGCCAGTAGACTGGACAACCCGAACTATGGCTACACCTTC. Translated, it gives CASRLDNPNYGYTF. Using reference TRBV19 and TRBJ1-2 for the parts outside the CDR3, the full variable domain is DGGITQSPKYLFRKEGQNVTLSCEQNLNHDAMYWYRQDPGQGLRLIYYSQIVNDFQKGDIAEGYSVSREKKESFPLTVTSAQKNPTAFYLCASRLDNPNYGYTFGSGTRLTVV.

The rearrangement links TRBV19 to TRBJ1-5; D uncertain. The germline CDR1 and CDR2 sequences are LNHDA and SQIVND (reference sequence). V was clipped by 2 bases and J by 4 bases, with 6 bases between them. This CDR3 is built from 13 residues. The CDR3 here is CASSIILNQPQHF. The DNA for the CDR3 is TGTGCCAGTAGTATAATACTTAATCAGCCCCAGCATTTT. The full variable domain, rest sourced from reference TRBV19 and TRBJ1-5, is DGGITQSPKYLFRKEGQNVTLSCEQNLNHDAMYWYRQDPGQGLRLIYYSQIVNDFQKGDIAEGYSVSREKKESFPLTVTSAQKNPTAFYLCASSIILNQPQHFGDGTRLSIL.

CDR3 nucleotides: TGTGCCAGCAGCTTCGTTGGGCCCACTGAAGCTTTCTTT. It is translated as CASSFVGPTEAFF. This rearrangement joins TRBV7-9 to TRBJ1-1; D unresolved. The germline gives CDR1 SEHNR, CDR2 FQNEAQ (reference sequence). The CDR3 sequence is 13 residues long. V lost 3 bases and J lost 4, with 9 bases in between.

V is TRBV29-1 and J is TRBJ2-7; the D gene is possibly TRBD1 (5 bases). Germline V lookup: CDR1 SQVTM, CDR2 ANQGSEA. The CDR3 totals 11 residues. Trimming stripped 6 bases from V and 5 bases from J, with 11 bases between. The CDR3 bases are TGCAGCGTGACCAGGGTGAACGAGCAGTACTTC. It encodes CSVTRVNEQYF.

The chain recombines TRBV27 with TRBJ1-1, with 8 positions matching TRBD1. Trimming took 6 bases from V and 1 from J; bases not matched to a gene: 7. Germline CDR1 reads MNHEY; CDR2 reads SMNVEV (reference sequence). The CDR3 covers 15 residues. The CDR3 region is CASSYGQGANTEAFF. The CDR3 DNA follows: TGTGCCAGCAGCTACGGACAGGGCGCGAACACTGAAGCTTTCTTT.

The chain has TRBV7-2 and TRBJ1-5, with 12 bases identical to TRBD1. Germline loops: CDR1 SGHTA, CDR2 FQGNSA. V dropped 5 bases and J dropped 0; count of bases not matched to a gene: 8. The CDR3 contains 18 residues. CDR3 nucleotide sequence: TGTGCCAGCAGCGCCCGGGACAGGGGGCTTAGTAGCAATCAGCCCCAGCATTTT. It is translated as CASSARDRGLSSNQPQHF. Complete variable domain (other parts from reference TRBV7-2 and TRBJ1-5): GAGVSQSPSNKVTEKGKDVELRCDPISGHTALYWYRQSLGQGLEFLIYFQGNSAPDKSGLPSDRFSAERTGGSVSTLTIQRTQQEDSAVYLCASSARDRGLSSNQPQHFGDGTRLSIL.

The J gene is TRBJ2-2, the V gene TRBV24-1; 8 positions match TRBD1. The germline V gene encodes CDR1 KGHDR and CDR2 SFDVKD. With V trimmed by 7 bases and J by 4 bases, 4 bases remained unmatched. The CDR3 is 14 amino acids. The CDR3: CATRETGGTGELFF. For the CDR3, the DNA is TGTGCCACCAGGGAAACAGGGGGCACCGGGGAGCTGTTTTTT.